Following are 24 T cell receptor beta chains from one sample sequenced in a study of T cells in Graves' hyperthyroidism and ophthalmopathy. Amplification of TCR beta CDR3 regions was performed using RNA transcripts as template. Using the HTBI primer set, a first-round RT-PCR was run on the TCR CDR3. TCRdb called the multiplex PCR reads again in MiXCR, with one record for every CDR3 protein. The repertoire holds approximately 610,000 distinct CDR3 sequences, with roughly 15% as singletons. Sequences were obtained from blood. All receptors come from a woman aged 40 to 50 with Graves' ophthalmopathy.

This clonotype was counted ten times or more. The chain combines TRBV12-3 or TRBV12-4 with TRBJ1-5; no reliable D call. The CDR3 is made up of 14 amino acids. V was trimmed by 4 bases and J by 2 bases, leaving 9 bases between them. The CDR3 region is CASSYTGGNQPQHF. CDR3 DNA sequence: TGTGCCAGCAGTTACACGGGAGGCAATCAGCCCCAGCATTTT.

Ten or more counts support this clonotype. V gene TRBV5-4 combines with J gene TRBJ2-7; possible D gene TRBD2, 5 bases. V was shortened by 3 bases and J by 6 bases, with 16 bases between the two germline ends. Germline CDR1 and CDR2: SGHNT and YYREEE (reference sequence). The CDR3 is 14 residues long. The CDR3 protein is CASSSVRGGGEQYF. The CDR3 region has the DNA TGTGCCAGCAGCTCGGTCCGGGGTGGTGGCGAGCAGTACTTC.

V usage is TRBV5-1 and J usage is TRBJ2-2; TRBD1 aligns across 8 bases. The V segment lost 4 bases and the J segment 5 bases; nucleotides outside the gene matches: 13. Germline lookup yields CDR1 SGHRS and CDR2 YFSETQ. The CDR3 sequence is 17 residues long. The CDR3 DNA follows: TGCGCCAGCAGCCCTGGCCCCCTCAGGGGGCAGACCGGGGAGCTGTTTTTT. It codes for CASSPGPLRGQTGELFF.

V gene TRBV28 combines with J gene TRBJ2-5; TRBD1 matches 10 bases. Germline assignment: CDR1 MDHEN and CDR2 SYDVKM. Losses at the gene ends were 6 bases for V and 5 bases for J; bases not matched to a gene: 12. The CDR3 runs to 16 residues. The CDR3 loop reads CASRLIRQGAGETQYF. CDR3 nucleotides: TGTGCCAGCAGACTAATTAGACAGGGGGCGGGGGAGACCCAGTACTTC.

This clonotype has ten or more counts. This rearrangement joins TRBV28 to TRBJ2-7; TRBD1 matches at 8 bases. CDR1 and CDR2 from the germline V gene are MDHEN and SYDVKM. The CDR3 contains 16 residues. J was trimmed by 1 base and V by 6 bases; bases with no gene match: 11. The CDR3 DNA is TGTGCCAGCAGCCCCGACAGGGGAGTTTGGTCCTACGAGCAGTACTTC. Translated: CASSPDRGVWSYEQYF.

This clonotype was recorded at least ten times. The CDR3 region has the DNA TGTGCCAGCAGTGAATTCATAAGACAGGGATACGAGCAGTACTTC. This encodes CASSEFIRQGYEQYF. The rearrangement uses TRBV6-1 and TRBJ2-7, with TRBD1 identical over 7 bases. CDR3 length equals 15 residues. V was clipped by 2 bases and J by 4 bases; unmatched bases: 8. Germline CDR1 MNHNS, CDR2 SASEGT.

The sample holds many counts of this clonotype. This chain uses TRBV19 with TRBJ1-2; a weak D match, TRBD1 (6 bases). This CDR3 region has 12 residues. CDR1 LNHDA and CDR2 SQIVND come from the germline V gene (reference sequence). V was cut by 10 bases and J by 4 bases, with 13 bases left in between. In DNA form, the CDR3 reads TGTGCCACTCGGGGGGGCGGCTATGGCTACACCTTC. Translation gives CATRGGGYGYTF.

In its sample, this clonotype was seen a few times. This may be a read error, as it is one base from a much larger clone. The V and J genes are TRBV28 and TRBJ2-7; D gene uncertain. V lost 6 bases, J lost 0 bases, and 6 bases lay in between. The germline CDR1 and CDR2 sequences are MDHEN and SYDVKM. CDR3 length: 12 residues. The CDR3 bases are TGTGCCAGCAGCCAATACTCCTACGAGCAGTACTTC. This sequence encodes CASSQYSYEQYF.

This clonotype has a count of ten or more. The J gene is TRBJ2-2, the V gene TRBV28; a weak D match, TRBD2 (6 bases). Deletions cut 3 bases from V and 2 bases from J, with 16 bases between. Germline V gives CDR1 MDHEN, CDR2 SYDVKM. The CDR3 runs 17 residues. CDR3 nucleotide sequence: TGTGCCAGCAGTTTTCCCGAAGCTAGCGCCAACACCGGGGAGCTGTTTTTT. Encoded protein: CASSFPEASANTGELFF.

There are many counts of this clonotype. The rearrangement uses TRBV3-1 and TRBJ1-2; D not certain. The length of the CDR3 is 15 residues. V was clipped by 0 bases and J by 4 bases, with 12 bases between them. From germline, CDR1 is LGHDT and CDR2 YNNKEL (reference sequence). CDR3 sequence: CASSQDPAHAYGYTF. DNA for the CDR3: TGTGCCAGCAGCCAAGATCCGGCCCACGCCTATGGCTACACCTTC.

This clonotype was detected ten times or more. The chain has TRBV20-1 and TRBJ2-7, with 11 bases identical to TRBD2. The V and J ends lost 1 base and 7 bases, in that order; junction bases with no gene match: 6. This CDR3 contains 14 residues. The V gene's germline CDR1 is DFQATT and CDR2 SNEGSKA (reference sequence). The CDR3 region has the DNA TGCAGTGCTAGAGTAGGGACTAGCGGACGTGAGCAGTACTTC. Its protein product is CSARVGTSGREQYF.

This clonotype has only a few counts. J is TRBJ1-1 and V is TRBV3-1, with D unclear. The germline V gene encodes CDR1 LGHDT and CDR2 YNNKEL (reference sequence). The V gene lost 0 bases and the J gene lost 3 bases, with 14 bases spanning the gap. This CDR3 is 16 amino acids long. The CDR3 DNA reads TGTGCCAGCAGCCAAGATAGCACCATGAGGCACACTGAAGCTTTCTTT. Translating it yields CASSQDSTMRHTEAFF.

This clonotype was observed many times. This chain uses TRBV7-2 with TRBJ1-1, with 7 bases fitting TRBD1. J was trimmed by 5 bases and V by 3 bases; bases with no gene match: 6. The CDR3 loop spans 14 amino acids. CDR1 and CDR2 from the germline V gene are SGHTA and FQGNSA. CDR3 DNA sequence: TGTGCCAGCAGCTTTGAGGGGGCGAGGACTGAAGCTTTCTTT. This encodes CASSFEGARTEAFF. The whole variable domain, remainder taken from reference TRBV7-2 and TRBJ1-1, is GAGVSQSPSNKVTEKGKDVELRCDPISGHTALYWYRQSLGQGLEFLIYFQGNSAPDKSGLPSDRFSAERTGGSVSTLTIQRTQQEDSAVYLCASSFEGARTEAFFGQGTRLTVV.

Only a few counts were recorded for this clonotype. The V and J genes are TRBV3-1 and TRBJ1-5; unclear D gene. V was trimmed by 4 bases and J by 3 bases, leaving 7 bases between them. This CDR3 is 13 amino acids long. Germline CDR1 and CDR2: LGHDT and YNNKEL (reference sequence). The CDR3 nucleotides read TGTGCCAGCAGCCCGAACGACAATCAGCCCCAGCATTTT. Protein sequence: CASSPNDNQPQHF. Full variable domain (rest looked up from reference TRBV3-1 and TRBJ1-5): DTAVSQTPKYLVTQMGNDKSIKCEQNLGHDTMYWYKQDSKKFLKIMFSYNNKELIINETVPNRFSPKSPDKAHLNLHINSLELGDSAVYFCASSPNDNQPQHFGDGTRLSIL.

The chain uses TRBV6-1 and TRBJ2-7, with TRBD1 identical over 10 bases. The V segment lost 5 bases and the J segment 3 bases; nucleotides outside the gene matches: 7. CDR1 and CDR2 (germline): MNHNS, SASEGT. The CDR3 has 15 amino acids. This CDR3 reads CASSLSDRGHYEQYF. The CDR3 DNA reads TGTGCCAGCAGTCTTTCAGACAGGGGGCACTACGAGCAGTACTTC.

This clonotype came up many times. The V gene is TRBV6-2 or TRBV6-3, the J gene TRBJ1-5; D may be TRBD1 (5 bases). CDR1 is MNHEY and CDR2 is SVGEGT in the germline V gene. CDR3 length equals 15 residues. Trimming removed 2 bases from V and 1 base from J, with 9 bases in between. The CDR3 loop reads CASSYRGVSNQPQHF. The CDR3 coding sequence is TGTGCCAGCAGTTACCGGGGGGTAAGCAATCAGCCCCAGCATTTT.

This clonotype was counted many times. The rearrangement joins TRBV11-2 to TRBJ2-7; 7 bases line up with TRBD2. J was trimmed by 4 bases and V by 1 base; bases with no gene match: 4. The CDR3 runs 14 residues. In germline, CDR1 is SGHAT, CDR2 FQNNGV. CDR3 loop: CASSLGPSGYEQYF. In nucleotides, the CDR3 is TGTGCCAGCAGCTTAGGCCCTAGCGGATACGAGCAGTACTTC.

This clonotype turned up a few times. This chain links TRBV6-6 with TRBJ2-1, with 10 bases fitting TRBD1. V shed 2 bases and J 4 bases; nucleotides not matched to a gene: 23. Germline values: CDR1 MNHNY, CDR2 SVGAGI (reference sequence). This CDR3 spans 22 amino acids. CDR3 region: CASSYMRRDNPPPGQGYNEQFF. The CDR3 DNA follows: TGTGCCAGCAGTTACATGCGACGCGACAACCCCCCGCCGGGACAGGGGTACAATGAGCAGTTCTTC.

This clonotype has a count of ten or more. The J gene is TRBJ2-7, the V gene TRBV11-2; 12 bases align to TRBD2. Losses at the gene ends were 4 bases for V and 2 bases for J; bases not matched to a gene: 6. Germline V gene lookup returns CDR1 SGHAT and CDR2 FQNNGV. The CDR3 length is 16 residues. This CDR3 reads CASSSLGLAGPYEQYF. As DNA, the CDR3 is TGTGCCAGCAGCTCTTTGGGACTAGCGGGTCCCTACGAGCAGTACTTC.

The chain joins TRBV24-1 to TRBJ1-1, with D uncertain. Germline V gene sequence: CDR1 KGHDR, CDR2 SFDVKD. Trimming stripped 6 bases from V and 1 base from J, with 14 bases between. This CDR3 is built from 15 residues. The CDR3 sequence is CATSKAGEGNTEAFF. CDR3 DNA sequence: TGTGCCACCAGTAAGGCCGGGGAGGGGAACACTGAAGCTTTCTTT.

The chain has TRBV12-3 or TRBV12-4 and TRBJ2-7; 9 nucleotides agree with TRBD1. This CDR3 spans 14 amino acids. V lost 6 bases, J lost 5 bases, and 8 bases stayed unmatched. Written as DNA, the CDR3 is TGTGCCAGCAGCGGTCCGGGACAGGGCCACGAGCAGTACTTC. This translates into CASSGPGQGHEQYF.

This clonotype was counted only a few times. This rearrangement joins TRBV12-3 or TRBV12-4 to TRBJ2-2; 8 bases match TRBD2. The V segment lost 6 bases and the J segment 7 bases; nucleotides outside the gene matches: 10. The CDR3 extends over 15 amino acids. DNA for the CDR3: TGTGCCAGCAGAGAGACAGCGGGAGTGAGCGGGGAGCTGTTTTTT. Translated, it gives CASRETAGVSGELFF.

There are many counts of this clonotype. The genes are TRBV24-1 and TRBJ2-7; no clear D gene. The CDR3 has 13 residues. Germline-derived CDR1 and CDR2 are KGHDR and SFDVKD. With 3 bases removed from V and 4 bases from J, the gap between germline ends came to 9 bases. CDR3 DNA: TGTGCCACCAGTGATGGCAGTAATTACGAGCAGTACTTC. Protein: CATSDGSNYEQYF.

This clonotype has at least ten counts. The CDR3 bases are TGTGCCAGCATCCCTTCCAGAGGAGGGTATCAGCCCCAGCATTTT. Protein product: CASIPSRGGYQPQHF. This chain links TRBV28 with TRBJ1-5; the D is unclear. V lost 7 bases to trimming and J lost 5 bases, with 18 bases between them. Germline lookup yields CDR1 MDHEN and CDR2 SYDVKM. The CDR3 length is 15 residues.